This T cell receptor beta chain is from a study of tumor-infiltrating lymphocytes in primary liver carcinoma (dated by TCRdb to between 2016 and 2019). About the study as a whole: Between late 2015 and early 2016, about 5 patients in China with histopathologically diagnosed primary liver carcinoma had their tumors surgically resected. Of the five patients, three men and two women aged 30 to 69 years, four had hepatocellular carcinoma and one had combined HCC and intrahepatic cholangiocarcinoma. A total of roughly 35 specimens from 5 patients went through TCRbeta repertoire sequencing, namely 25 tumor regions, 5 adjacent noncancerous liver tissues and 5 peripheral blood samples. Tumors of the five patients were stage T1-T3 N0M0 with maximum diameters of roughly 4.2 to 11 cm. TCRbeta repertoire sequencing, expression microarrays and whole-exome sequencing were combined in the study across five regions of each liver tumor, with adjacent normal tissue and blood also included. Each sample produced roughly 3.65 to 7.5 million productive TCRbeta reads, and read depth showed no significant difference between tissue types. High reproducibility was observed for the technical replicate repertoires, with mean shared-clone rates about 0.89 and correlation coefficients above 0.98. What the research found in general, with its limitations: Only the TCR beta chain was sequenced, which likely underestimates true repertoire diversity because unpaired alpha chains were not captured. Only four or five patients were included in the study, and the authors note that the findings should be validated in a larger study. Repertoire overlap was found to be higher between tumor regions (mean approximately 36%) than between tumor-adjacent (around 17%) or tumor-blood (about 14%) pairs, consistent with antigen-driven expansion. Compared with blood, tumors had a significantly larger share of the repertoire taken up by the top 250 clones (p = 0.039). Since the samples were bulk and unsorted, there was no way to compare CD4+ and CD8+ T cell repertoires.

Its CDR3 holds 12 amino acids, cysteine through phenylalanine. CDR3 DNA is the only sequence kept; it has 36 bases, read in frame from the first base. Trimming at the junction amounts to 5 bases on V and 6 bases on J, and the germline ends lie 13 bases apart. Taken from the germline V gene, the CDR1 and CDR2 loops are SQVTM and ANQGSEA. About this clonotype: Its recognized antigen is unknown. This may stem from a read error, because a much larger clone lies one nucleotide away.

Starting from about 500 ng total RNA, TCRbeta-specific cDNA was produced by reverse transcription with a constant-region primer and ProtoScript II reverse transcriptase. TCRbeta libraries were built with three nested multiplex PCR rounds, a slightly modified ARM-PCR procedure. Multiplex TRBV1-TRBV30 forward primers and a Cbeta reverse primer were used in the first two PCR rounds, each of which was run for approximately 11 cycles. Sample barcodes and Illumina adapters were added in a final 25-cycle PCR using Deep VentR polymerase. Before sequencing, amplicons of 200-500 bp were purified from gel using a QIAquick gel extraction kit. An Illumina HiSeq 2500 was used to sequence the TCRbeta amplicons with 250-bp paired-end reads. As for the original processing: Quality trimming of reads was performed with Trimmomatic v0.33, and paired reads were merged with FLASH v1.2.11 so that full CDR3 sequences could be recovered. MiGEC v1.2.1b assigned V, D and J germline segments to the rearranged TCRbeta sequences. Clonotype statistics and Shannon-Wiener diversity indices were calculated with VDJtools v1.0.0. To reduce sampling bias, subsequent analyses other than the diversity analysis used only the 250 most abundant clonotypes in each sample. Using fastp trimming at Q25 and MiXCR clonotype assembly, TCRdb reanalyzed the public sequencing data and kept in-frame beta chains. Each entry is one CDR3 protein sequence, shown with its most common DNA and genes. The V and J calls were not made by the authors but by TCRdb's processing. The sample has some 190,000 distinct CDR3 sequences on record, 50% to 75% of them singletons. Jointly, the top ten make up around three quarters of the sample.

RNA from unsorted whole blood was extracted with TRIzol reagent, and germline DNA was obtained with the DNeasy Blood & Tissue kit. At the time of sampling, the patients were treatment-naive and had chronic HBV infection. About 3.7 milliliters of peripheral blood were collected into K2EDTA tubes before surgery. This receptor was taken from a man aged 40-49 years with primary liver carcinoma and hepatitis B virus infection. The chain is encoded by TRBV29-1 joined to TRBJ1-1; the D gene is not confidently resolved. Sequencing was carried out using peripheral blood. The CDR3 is CSVIQSNAEAFF. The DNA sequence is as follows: TGCAGCGTTATACAGAGTAACGCTGAAGCTTTCTTT.